This T cell receptor beta chain appears in the sequencing data of a study of early T cells in non-severe SARS-CoV-2 infection. A single record per CDR3 protein comes from TCRdb applying MiXCR to the 5' RACE reads. In the table there are about 60,000 distinct CDR3 sequences, 10% to 15% of which are singletons. This clonotype was seen many times. Germline V CDR1 and CDR2: SQVTM, ANQGSEA. V lost 5 bases, J lost 8 bases, and 19 bases lay in between. This CDR3 is built from 14 residues. The chain is built from TRBV29-1 and TRBJ2-1, with D possibly matching TRBD1 (5 bases). The TCR originated in an adult who was a healthcare worker with PCR-confirmed SARS-CoV-2 infection or an uninfected control (not recorded which). Source material: whole blood. CDR3 DNA sequence: TGCAGCGTTCCCAATCCGGTTCAGGGCTATGAGCAGTTCTTC. Protein product: CSVPNPVQGYEQFF.